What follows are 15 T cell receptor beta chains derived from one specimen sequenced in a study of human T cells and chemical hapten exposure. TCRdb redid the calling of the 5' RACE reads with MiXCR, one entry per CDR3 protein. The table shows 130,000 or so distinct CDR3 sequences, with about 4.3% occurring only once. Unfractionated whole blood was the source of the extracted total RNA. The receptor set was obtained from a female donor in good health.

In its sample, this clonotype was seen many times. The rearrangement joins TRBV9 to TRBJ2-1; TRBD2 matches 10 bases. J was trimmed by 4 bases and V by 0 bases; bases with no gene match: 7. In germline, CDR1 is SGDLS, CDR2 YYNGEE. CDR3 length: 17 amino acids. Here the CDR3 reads CASSVGLAGAPYNEQFF. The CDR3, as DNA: TGTGCCAGCAGCGTAGGTCTAGCGGGGGCCCCTTACAATGAGCAGTTCTTC. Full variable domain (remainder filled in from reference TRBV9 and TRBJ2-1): DSGVTQTPKHLITATGQRVTLRCSPRSGDLSVYWYQQSLDQGLQFLIQYYNGEERAKGNILERFSAQQFPDLHSELNLSSLELGDSALYFCASSVGLAGAPYNEQFFGPGTRLTVL.

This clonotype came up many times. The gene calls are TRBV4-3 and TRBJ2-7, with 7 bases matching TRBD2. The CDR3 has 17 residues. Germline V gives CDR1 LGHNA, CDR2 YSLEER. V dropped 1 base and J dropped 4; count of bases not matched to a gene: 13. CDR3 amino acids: CASSQAMPSGEDYEQYF. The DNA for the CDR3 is TGCGCCAGCAGCCAAGCAATGCCCAGCGGGGAAGATTACGAGCAGTACTTC.

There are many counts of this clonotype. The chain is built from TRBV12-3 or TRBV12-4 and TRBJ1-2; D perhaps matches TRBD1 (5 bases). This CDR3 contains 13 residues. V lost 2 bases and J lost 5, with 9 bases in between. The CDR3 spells CASSLTAGYGYTF. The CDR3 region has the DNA TGTGCCAGCAGTTTAACGGCAGGGTATGGCTACACCTTC.

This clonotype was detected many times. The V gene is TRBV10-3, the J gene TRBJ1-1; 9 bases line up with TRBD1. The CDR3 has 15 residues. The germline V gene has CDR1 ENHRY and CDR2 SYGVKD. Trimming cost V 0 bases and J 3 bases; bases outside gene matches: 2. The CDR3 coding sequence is TGTGCCATCAGTGAGTCTTGGACAGGGGACACTGAAGCTTTCTTT. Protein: CAISESWTGDTEAFF.

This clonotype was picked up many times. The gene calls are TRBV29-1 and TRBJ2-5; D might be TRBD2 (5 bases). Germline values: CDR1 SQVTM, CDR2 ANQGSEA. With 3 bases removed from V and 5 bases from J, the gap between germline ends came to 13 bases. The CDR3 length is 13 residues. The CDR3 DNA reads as TGCAGCGTTGACCCGACGGGGTTGGAGACCCAGTACTTC. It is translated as CSVDPTGLETQYF. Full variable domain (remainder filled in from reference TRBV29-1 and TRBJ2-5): SAVISQKPSRDICQRGTSLTIQCQVDSQVTMMFWYRQQPGQSLTLIATANQGSEATYESGFVIDKFPISRPNLTFSTLTVSNMSPEDSSIYLCSVDPTGLETQYFGPGTRLLVL.

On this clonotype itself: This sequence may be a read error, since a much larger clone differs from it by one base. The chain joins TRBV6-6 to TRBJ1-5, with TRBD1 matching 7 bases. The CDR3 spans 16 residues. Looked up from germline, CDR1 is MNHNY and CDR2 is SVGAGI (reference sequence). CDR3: CASSSHRGNGNQPEHF. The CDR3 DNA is TGTGCCAGCAGTTCTCACAGGGGCAACGGCAATCAGCCCGAGCATTTT.

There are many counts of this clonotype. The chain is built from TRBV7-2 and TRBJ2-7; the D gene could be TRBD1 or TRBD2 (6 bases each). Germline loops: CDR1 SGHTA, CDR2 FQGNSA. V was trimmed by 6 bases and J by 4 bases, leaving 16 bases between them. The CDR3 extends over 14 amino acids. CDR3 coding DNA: TGTGCCAGCAGGGGGGGCAGGGCCTATTACGAGCAGTACTTC. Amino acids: CASRGGRAYYEQYF.

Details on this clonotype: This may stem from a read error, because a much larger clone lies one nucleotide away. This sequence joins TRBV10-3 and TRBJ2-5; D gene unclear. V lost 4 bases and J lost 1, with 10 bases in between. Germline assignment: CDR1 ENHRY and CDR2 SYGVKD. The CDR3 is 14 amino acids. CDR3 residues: CAISAGRSQETQYF. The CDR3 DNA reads TGTGCCATCAGTGCTGGCCGGAGCCAAGAGACCCAGTACTTC.

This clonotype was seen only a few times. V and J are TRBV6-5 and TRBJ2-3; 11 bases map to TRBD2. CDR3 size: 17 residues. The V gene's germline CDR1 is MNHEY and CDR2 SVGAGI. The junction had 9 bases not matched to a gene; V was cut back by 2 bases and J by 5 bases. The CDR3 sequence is CASSYHSTSGEGDTQYF. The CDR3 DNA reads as TGTGCCAGCAGTTACCATTCGACTAGCGGGGAGGGAGATACGCAGTATTTT.

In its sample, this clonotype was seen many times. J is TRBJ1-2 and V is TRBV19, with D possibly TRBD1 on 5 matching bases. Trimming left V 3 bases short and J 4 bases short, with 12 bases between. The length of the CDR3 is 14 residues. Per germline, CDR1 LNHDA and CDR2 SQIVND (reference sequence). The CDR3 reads CASSIDQGPYGYTF. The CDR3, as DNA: TGTGCCAGTAGTATTGATCAGGGCCCCTATGGCTACACCTTC.

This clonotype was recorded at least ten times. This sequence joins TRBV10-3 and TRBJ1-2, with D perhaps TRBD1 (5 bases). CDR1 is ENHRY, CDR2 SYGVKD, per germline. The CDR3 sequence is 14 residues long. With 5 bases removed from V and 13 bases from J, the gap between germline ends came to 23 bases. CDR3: CAISPDAGTAALTF. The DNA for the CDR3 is TGTGCCATCAGTCCAGATGCCGGGACTGCCGCTCTCACCTTC.

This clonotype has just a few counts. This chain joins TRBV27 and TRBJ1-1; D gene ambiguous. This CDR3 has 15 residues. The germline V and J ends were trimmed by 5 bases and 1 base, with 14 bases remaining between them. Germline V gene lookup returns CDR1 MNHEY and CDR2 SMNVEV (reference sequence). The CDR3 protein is CASSPPPPRNTEAFF. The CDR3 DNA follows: TGTGCCAGCAGTCCACCCCCCCCGCGGAACACTGAAGCTTTCTTT.

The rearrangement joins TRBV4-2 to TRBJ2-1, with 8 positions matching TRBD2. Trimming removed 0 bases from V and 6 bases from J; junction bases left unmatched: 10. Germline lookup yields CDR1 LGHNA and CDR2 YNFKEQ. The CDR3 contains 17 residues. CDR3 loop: CASSQDWRGARGNEQFF. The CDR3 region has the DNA TGTGCCAGCAGCCAAGATTGGCGGGGGGCCCGGGGCAATGAGCAGTTCTTC.

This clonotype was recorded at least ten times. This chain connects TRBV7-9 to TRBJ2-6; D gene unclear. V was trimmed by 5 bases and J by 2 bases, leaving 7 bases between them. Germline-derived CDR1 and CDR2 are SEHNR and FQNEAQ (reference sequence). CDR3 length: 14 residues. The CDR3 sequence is CASSPETGANVLTF. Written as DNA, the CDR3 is TGTGCCAGCAGCCCGGAGACTGGGGCCAACGTCCTGACTTTC.

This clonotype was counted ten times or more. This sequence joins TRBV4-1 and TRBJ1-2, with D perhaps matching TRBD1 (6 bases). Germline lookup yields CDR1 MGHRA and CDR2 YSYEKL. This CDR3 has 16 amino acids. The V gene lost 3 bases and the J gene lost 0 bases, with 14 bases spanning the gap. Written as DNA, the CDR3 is TGCGCCAGCAGCCACTTGGCCAGGGGAACTAACTATGGCTACACCTTC. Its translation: CASSHLARGTNYGYTF.